The source of this T cell receptor beta chain is a study of blood T cell repertoires in COVID-19. Trimming left V 5 bases short and J 6 bases short, with 8 bases between. CDR3 length equals 12 residues. CDR1 is MDHEN, CDR2 SYDVKM, per germline. The repertoire was sequenced with immunoSEQ multiplex PCR; TCRdb's copy has only in-frame clones and lacks some. The table records more than 300,000 clones, approximately 90% of them present only once. This clone was found a few times. The receptor was isolated from a woman aged 18-30 years who had recovered from COVID-19. The chain uses TRBV28 and TRBJ1-5, with D unclear. Sequencing input: PBMCs or T cells enriched from blood (not recorded which). The CDR3 sequence is CASSPPGQPQHF. In nucleotides, the CDR3 is TGTGCCAGCAGTCCACCGGGTCAGCCCCAGCATTTT.